A single sample is the source of the 20 T cell receptor beta chains below, sequenced in a study of tumor-infiltrating lymphocytes in primary liver carcinoma. Co-extraction yielded RNA and DNA from roughly 21-30 mg of unsorted bulk tissue. The input was 400 to 500 ng total RNA; TCR beta cDNA was made from it with a constant-region primer. The TCR beta library was amplified through three nested multiplex PCR rounds in a modified ARM-PCR procedure. In the first two PCR rounds, TRBV1-TRBV30 forward primers were paired with a C-beta reverse primer, and each round lasted roughly 10 cycles. One entry per CDR3 protein, called by TCRdb with MiXCR from the multiplex PCR reads. The sample lists under 110,000 distinct CDR3 sequences, approximately 70% occurring once. Sequencing was done on a sample of liver tumor tissue from sampling region 2. Subset here: tumor region T2, inferior pole. All receptors come from a woman aged 60-75 years with primary liver carcinoma and hepatitis B virus infection.

A note on this clonotype: A much larger clone is a single base away; this may be a read error. Since the CDR3 does not end with the conserved phenylalanine or tryptophan, this likely comes from a read error. This chain links TRBV30 with TRBJ1-2; D ambiguous. CDR1 and CDR2 from the germline V gene are GTSNPN and SVGIG (reference sequence). V gave up 2 bases and J gave up 1 base, with 5 bases separating them. The CDR3 is 12 residues long. CDR3 region: CAWSMGNYGYTS. CDR3 coding DNA: TGTGCCTGGAGTATGGGTAACTATGGCTACACCTCC.

This clonotype occurred many times. This chain joins TRBV30 and TRBJ2-2; TRBD1 or TRBD2 may be the D gene (5 bases each). V dropped 0 bases and J dropped 0 bases, with 29 bases sitting between them. This CDR3 has 22 amino acids. The germline gives CDR1 GTSNPN, CDR2 SVGIG (reference sequence). The CDR3 loop reads CAWSVKGIPGRPPRANTGELFF. The DNA for the CDR3 is TGTGCCTGGAGTGTAAAAGGGATCCCGGGACGTCCCCCTAGGGCGAACACCGGGGAGCTGTTTTTT.

V gene TRBV28 combines with J gene TRBJ2-3, with 7 nucleotides matching TRBD2. With V trimmed by 5 bases and J by 4 bases, 0 bases remained unmatched. Germline assignment: CDR1 MDHEN and CDR2 SYDVKM. The CDR3 is made up of 12 amino acids. The CDR3 reads CASSGGADTQYF. CDR3 nucleotides: TGTGCCAGCAGTGGGGGGGCAGATACGCAGTATTTT.

With respect to this clonotype: The germline gene is not matched at one end of the junction; a read error may be the cause. This chain links TRBV11-2 with TRBJ2-3; TRBD2 matches at 7 bases. The CDR3 loop spans 15 amino acids. CDR1 SGHAT and CDR2 FQNNGV come from the germline V gene. In DNA, the CDR3 is TGTGCCAGCAGCCCTGGACTAGAGGGCCCAGTTACGCGGTATTTT. It translates to CASSPGLEGPVTRYF.

About this clonotype itself: One junction end does not reproduce the germline sequence, and a read error may be involved. This sequence joins TRBV12-3 or TRBV12-4 and TRBJ1-1, with unresolved D. The CDR3 has 13 amino acids. The CDR3 reads CTSTQAWDTEAFF. CDR3 DNA: TGTACCAGCACCCAGGCTTGGGACACTGAAGCTTTCTTT.

This clonotype has at least ten counts. This chain joins TRBV7-8 and TRBJ2-3; D not certain. The germline V gene encodes CDR1 SGHVS and CDR2 FQNEAQ. There are 12 residues in the CDR3. Trimming removed 0 bases at V and 5 bases at J, with 3 bases between. Here the CDR3 reads CASSLAIDTQYF. CDR3 nucleotides: TGTGCCAGCAGCTTAGCGATAGATACGCAGTATTTT. Filled out from reference TRBV7-8 and TRBJ2-3, the complete variable domain reads GAGVSQSPRYKVAKRGQDVALRCDPISGHVSLFWYQQALGQGPEFLTYFQNEAQLDKSGLPSDRFFAERPEGSVSTLKIQRTQQEDSAVYLCASSLAIDTQYFGPGTRLTVL.

This clonotype has just one count. A read error may produce the germline difference seen at one junction end. The chain links TRBV6-1 to TRBJ2-3, with a tentative D call TRBD2 (7 bases). Germline V CDR1 and CDR2: MNHNS, SASEGT. The CDR3 totals 15 residues. CDR3 nucleotides: TGTGTCAGCAGTGGCGGGGGCTTTCGTACAGATACGCAGTATTTT. Protein sequence: CVSSGGGFRTDTQYF.

This clonotype was picked up many times. This chain connects TRBV6-5 to TRBJ2-3, with 7 bases aligning to TRBD1. The germline CDR1 and CDR2 sequences are MNHEY and SVGAGI. CDR3 length: 14 amino acids. The V gene end was trimmed by 3 bases and the J gene end by 3 bases; junction bases not matched to a gene: 3. CDR3 DNA sequence: TGTGCCAGCAGTTATACAGGGGAGACAGATACGCAGTATTTT. This gives the protein CASSYTGETDTQYF.

A remark on this clonotype: An end of the junction differs from the germline gene, which may be a read error. V usage is TRBV24-1 and J usage is TRBJ2-1; D might be TRBD1 or TRBD2, each matching 5 bases. The germline CDR1 and CDR2 sequences are KGHDR and SFDVKD. The CDR3 totals 14 residues. The CDR3 DNA sequence: TGTGCCACCAGTCGGGTAGGGACCTACAATGATCAGTTCTTC. This translates into CATSRVGTYNDQFF.

Points on this clonotype: The junction differs from germline at one of its ends, possibly a read error. V is TRBV14 and J is TRBJ2-7; 9 bases fit TRBD2. The CDR3 runs 16 residues. The germline V gene encodes CDR1 SGHDN and CDR2 FVKESK. The CDR3 nucleotides read TGTGCCAGCAGCCAAGCTTGGTATAGCGGGGGCTACAAGCAGTACTTC. Translation gives CASSQAWYSGGYKQYF.

For this clonotype: This may be a read error, as it is one base from a much larger clone. The rearrangement joins TRBV10-3 to TRBJ2-3; TRBD1 or TRBD2 may be the D gene (6 bases each). CDR1 ENHRY and CDR2 SYGVKD come from the germline V gene. The CDR3 is 13 residues long. The CDR3 spells CATSSGAGDTQYF. As DNA, the CDR3 is TGTGCCACCAGTTCGGGGGCGGGAGATACGCAGTATTTT.

Details on this clonotype: This CDR3 fails to terminate in the conserved phenylalanine or tryptophan, so it likely reflects a read error. The V gene is TRBV6-2 or TRBV6-3, the J gene TRBJ2-1, with 12 bases aligning to TRBD2. CDR3 size: 16 residues. V was clipped by 0 bases and J by 9 bases; unmatched bases: 6. Germline loops: CDR1 MNHEY, CDR2 SVGEGT. This CDR3 reads CASSYSASGRATEQFI. CDR3 nucleotides: TGTGCCAGCAGTTACTCGGCTAGCGGGAGGGCCACTGAGCAGTTCATC.

V gene TRBV13 combines with J gene TRBJ1-1, with TRBD1 identical over 10 bases. V lost 5 bases and J lost 5; bases outside the gene matches: 5. Germline loops: CDR1 PRHDT, CDR2 FYEKMQ (reference sequence). The CDR3 runs 14 residues. DNA of the CDR3: TGTGCCAGCAGCCTCCGACAGGGGGCTACTGAAGCTTTCTTT. This encodes CASSLRQGATEAFF.

CDR3: CASTRLDHSSYEQYF. Written as DNA, the CDR3 is TGTGCCAGCACCCGACTAGACCACAGCTCCTACGAGCAGTACTTC. The chain carries TRBV4-2 and TRBJ2-7; TRBD2 might be the D (6 bases). Trimming took 7 bases from V and 0 from J, leaving 16 bases between them. Germline V lookup: CDR1 LGHNA, CDR2 YNFKEQ. The CDR3 covers 15 residues.

Of note for this clonotype: The CDR3 carries no conserved terminal phenylalanine or tryptophan, so it likely arises from a read error. The chain couples TRBV12-3 or TRBV12-4 to TRBJ2-5; 10 bases match TRBD2. The length of the CDR3 is 15 residues. This CDR3 reads CVSNTLAGRGETQYS. In DNA, the CDR3 is TGTGTCAGCAACACACTAGCGGGAAGGGGGGAGACCCAGTACTCC.

Regarding this clonotype: Since no conserved phenylalanine or tryptophan closes the CDR3, a read error is the likely cause. The DNA is omitted, as the CDR3 cannot be located on it reliably, and the CDR3 follows TCRdb's listing. The rearrangement uses TRBV11-2 and TRBJ2-4; the table's D call, TRBD1, was not checked against the DNA. The CDR3 length equals 15 residues, ends included. Germline CDR1 SGHAT, CDR2 FQNNGV. CDR3 loop: CTSSLDGWGRDIHYS.

Worth noting for this clonotype: One base away lies a much larger clone, so this may be a sequencing read error. V gene TRBV7-9 combines with J gene TRBJ1-5; D is uncertain. Germline V gives CDR1 SEHNR, CDR2 FQNEAQ (reference sequence). With 3 bases removed from V and 7 bases from J, the gap between germline ends came to 7 bases. The CDR3 contains 12 residues. Here the CDR3 reads CASSLIRQPQHF. In nucleotides, the CDR3 is TGTGCCAGCAGCTTGATCAGGCAGCCCCAGCATTTT.

This clonotype has just one count. The V gene is TRBV11-3, the J gene TRBJ2-1, with D possibly TRBD1 on 5 matching bases. V was clipped by 11 bases and J by 6 bases, with 17 bases between them. The germline V gene encodes CDR1 SGHNT and CDR2 YENEEA. The CDR3 covers 13 residues. DNA of the CDR3: TGTGCCTGCATCCTAGGAGACAGCAATGAGCAGTTCTTC. It specifies CACILGDSNEQFF.

This clonotype was detected ten times or more. The chain carries TRBV28 and TRBJ2-2, with D perhaps TRBD1 or TRBD2 (5 bases each). The CDR3 loop spans 14 amino acids. CDR1 and CDR2 (germline): MDHEN, SYDVKM. Trimming left V 5 bases short and J 0 bases short, with 7 bases between. The CDR3 protein is CASSGTANTGELFF. The CDR3 coding sequence is TGTGCCAGCAGTGGGACCGCGAACACCGGGGAGCTGTTTTTT.

This chain joins TRBV11-2 and TRBJ1-2; no firm D call. V was cut by 3 bases and J by 2 bases, with 7 bases left in between. The CDR3 has 13 residues. The germline V gene has CDR1 SGHAT and CDR2 FQNNGV. In DNA form, the CDR3 reads TGTGCCAGCAGCTTTATCCTAAACTATGGCTACACCTTC. This encodes CASSFILNYGYTF.